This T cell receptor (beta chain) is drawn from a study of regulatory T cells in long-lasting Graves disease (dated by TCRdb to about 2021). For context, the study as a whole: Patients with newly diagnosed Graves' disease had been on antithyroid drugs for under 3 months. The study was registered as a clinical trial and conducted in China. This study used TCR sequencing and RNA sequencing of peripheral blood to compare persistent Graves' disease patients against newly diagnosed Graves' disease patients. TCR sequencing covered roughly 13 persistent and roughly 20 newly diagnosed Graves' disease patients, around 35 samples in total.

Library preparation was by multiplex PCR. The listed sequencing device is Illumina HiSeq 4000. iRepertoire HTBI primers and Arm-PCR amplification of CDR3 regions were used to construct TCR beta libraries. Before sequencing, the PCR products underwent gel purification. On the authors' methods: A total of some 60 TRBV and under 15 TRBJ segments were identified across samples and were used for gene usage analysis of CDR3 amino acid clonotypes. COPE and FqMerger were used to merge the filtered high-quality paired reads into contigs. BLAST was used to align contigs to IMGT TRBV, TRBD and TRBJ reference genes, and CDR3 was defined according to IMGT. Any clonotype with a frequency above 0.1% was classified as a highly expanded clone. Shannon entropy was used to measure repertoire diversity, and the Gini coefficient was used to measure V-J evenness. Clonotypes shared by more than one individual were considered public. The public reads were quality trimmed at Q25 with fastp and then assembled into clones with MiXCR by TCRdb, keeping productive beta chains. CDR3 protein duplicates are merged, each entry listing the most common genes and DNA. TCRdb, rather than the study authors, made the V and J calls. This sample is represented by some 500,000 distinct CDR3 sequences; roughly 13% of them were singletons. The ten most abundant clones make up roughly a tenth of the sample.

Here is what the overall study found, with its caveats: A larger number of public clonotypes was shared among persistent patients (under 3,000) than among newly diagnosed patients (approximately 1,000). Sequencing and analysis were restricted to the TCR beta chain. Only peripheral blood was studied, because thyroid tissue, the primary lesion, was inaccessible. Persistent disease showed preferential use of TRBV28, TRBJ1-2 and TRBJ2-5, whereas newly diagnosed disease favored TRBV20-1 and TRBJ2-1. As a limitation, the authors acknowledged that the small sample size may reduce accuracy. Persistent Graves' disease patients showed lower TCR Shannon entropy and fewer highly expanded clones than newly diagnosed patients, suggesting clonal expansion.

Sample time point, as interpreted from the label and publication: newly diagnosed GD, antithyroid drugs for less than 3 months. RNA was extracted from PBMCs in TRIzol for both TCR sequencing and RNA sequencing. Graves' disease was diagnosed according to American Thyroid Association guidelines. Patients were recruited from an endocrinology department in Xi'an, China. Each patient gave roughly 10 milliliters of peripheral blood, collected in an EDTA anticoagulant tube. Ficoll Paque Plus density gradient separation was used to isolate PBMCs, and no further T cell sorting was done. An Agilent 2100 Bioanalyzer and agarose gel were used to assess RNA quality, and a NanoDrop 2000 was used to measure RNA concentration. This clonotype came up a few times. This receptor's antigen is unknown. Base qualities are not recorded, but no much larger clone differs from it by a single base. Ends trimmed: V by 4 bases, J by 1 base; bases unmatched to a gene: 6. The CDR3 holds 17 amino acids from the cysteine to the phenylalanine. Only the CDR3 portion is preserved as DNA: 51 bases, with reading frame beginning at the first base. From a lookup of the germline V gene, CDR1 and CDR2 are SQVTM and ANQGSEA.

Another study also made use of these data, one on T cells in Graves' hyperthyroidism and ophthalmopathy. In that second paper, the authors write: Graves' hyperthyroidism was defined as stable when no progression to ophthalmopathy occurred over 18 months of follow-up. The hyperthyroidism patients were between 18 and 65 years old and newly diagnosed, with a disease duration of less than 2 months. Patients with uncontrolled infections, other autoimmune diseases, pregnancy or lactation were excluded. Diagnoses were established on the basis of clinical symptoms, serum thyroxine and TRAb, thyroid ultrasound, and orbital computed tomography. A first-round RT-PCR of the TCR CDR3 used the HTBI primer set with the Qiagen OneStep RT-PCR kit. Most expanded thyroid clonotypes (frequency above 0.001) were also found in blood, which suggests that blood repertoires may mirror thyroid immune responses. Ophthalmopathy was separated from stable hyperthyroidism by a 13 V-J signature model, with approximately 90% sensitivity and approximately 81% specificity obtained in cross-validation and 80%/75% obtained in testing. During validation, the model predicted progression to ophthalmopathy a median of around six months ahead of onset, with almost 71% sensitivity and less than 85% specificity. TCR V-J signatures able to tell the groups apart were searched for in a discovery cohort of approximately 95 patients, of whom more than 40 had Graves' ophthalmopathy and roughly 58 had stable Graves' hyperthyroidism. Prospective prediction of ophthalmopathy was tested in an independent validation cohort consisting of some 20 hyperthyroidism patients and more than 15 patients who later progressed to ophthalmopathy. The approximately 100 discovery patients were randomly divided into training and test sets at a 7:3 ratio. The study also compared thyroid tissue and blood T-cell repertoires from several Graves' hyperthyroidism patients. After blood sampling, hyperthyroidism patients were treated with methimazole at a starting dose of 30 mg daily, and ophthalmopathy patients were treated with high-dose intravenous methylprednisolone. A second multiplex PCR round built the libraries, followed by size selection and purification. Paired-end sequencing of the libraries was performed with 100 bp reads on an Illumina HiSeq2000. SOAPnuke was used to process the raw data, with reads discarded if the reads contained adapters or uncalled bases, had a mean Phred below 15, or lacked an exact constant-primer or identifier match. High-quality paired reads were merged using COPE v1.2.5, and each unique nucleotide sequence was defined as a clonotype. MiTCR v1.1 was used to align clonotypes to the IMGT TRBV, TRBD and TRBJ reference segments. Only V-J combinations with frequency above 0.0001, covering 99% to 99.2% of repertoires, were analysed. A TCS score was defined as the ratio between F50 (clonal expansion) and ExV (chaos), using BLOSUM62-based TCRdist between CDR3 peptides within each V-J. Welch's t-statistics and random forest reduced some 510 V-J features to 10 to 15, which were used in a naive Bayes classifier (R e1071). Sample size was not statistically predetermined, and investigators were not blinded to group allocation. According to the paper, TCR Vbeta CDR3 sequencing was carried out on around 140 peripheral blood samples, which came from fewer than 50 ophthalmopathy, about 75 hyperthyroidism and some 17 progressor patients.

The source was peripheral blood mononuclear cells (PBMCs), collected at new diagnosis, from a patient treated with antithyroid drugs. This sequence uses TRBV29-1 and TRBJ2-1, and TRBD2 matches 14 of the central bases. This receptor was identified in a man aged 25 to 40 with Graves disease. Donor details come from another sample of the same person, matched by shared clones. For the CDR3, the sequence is CSVVTSGRGVSYNEQFF. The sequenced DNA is TGCAGCGTTGTGACTAGCGGGAGGGGGGTTTCCTACAATGAGCAGTTCTTC.